This T cell receptor (beta chain) was identified in a study of T cells in Graves' hyperthyroidism and ophthalmopathy. Germline V gene data show CDR1 as SNHLY and CDR2 as FYNNEI. Deletions cut 6 bases from V and 4 bases from J, with 15 bases between. The CDR3 loop spans 15 amino acids. From RNA transcripts, TCR beta CDR3 regions were amplified. TCR CDR3 regions were first amplified by RT-PCR with HTBI primers. In TCRdb, the multiplex PCR reads were re-called with MiXCR into one record per CDR3 protein. The sample yields 450,000 to 700,000 distinct CDR3 sequences, just over 45% seen once. There are many counts of this clonotype.

The receptor's source is an adult woman with Graves' disease, either hyperthyroidism or ophthalmopathy (not recorded which). The chain couples TRBV2 to TRBJ2-2, with D uncertain. The material sequenced was peripheral blood or thyroid tissue (not recorded which). CDR3 in amino acids: CASSSRAHGTGELFF. The CDR3 DNA reads TGTGCCAGCAGCTCCCGGGCCCACGGCACCGGGGAGCTGTTTTTT.